This entry lists 12 T cell receptor beta chains sequenced from one sample in a study of early T cells in non-severe SARS-CoV-2 infection (TCRdb year 2021). Receptor amplification or capture employed 5' RACE. The sequencing machine was a NextSeq 500. TCRdb handled the public reads itself, with Q25 trimming in fastp and clone calling in MiXCR, and kept productive beta chains. Each entry merges the rows of one CDR3 protein and shows their most common DNA and genes. The sample table holds just over 80,000 distinct CDR3 sequences, of which roughly 13% were seen once. The top ten hold 1.2% to 1.5% of the sample. Sequenced sample: whole blood. The receptors originated from an adult who was a healthcare worker with PCR-confirmed SARS-CoV-2 infection or an uninfected control (not recorded which).

The J gene is TRBJ2-1, the V gene TRBV4-3; TRBD2 might be the D (5 bases). The V end was cut by 5 bases, the J end by 8 bases, with 19 bases between. Germline V gene sequence: CDR1 LGHNA, CDR2 YSLEER. This CDR3 region has 15 residues. The CDR3 protein is CASSLTGWRTDEQFF. The DNA of the CDR3 is TGCGCCAGCAGCTTGACCGGCTGGAGGACGGATGAGCAGTTCTTC.

This chain connects TRBV11-2 to TRBJ2-1, with D tentatively TRBD1 (5 bases). This CDR3 contains 15 residues. Trimming removed 6 bases from V and 3 bases from J, with 15 bases in between. Germline values: CDR1 SGHAT, CDR2 FQNNGV. The CDR3 region is CASRRYQGSYNEQFF. The CDR3 region has the DNA TGTGCCAGCAGACGATACCAGGGCAGCTACAATGAGCAGTTCTTC.

The rearrangement joins TRBV27 to TRBJ2-5; TRBD2 agrees at 7 bases. Germline CDR1 and CDR2: MNHEY and SMNVEV (reference sequence). Trimming cost V 3 bases and J 3 bases; bases outside gene matches: 1. There are 13 residues in the CDR3. The CDR3 DNA reads TGTGCCAGCAGTTTCAGCGGGAAAGAGACCCAGTACTTC. Translation gives CASSFSGKETQYF.

This clonotype was counted ten times or more. The chain links TRBV20-1 to TRBJ2-3, with D perhaps matching TRBD2 (5 bases). V shed 6 bases and J shed 2 bases, with 9 bases lying between them. This CDR3 is 12 amino acids long. Germline V gene data show CDR1 as DFQATT and CDR2 as SNEGSKA (reference sequence). CDR3 sequence reads: CSARGDTDTQYF. The CDR3 nucleotides are TGCAGTGCCCGGGGTGACACAGATACGCAGTATTTT.

The chain carries TRBV7-9 and TRBJ1-2, with TRBD1 identical over 7 bases. Germline loops: CDR1 SEHNR, CDR2 FQNEAQ (reference sequence). With 7 bases clipped from V and 3 bases from J, the junction kept 8 bases outside the gene matches. CDR3 length: 14 residues. CDR3 sequence (DNA): TGTGCCAGCATCCCTAGGGACAGCGACTATGGCTACACCTTC. It specifies CASIPRDSDYGYTF.

The sample holds a few counts of this clonotype. J is TRBJ2-3 and V is TRBV4-3, with 7 bases lining up with TRBD2. After removal of 11 bases from V and 6 bases from J, the junction contained 5 bases not matched to a gene. The CDR3 sequence is 11 residues long. Per germline, CDR1 LGHNA and CDR2 YSLEER. The CDR3: CAPSGEDTQYF. The CDR3 coding sequence is TGCGCCCCCAGCGGGGAGGATACGCAGTATTTT.

For the CDR3, the DNA is TGTGCCAGCTCACCAATCATTTCCTACGAGCAGTACTTC. It is translated as CASSPIISYEQYF. The chain is built from TRBV18 and TRBJ2-7; D is unresolved. CDR3 length: 13 amino acids. Germline V CDR1 and CDR2: KGHSH, LQKENI. Trimming cost V 2 bases and J 1 base, with 6 bases left between them.

This clonotype was counted only a few times. The chain couples TRBV18 to TRBJ1-4; D is undetermined. CDR3 length: 12 residues. Germline CDR1 KGHSH, CDR2 LQKENI. V lost 10 bases to trimming and J lost 3 bases, with 9 bases between them. CDR3 sequence: CATKGPNEKLFF. CDR3 DNA: TGTGCCACCAAAGGACCTAATGAAAAACTGTTTTTT.

The gene calls are TRBV2 and TRBJ2-1, with 7 nucleotides matching TRBD1. Germline values: CDR1 SNHLY, CDR2 FYNNEI. CDR3 length equals 15 residues. The V and J ends lost 6 bases and 3 bases, in that order; junction bases with no gene match: 8. The CDR3 DNA is TGTGCCAGCAGAGCCGTGACAGGGAACTACAATGAGCAGTTCTTC. Its translation is CASRAVTGNYNEQFF.

DNA of the CDR3: TGTGCCAGCAGTTACACAGCGCGGCAGGGGAACACTGAAGCTTTCTTT. It translates to CASSYTARQGNTEAFF. This rearrangement joins TRBV6-2 or TRBV6-3 to TRBJ1-1; TRBD1 is a possible D gene (5 bases). The CDR3 has 16 amino acids. Trimming pared 2 bases from V and 1 base from J, leaving 14 bases between. CDR1 is MNHEY, CDR2 SVGEGT, per germline.

Turning to this clonotype: With a much larger clone just one base away, this may be a read error. The chain carries TRBV27 and TRBJ1-5; unclear D gene. Trimming shortened V by 3 bases and J by 3 bases, and 18 bases separated the two germline ends. The CDR3 has 17 amino acids. The germline V gene has CDR1 MNHEY and CDR2 SMNVEV (reference sequence). CDR3 protein: CASSFSDSSPYNQPQHF. The CDR3 DNA is TGTGCCAGCAGTTTTTCGGATTCGAGTCCGTACAATCAGCCCCAGCATTTT.

This clonotype was counted between two and nine times. The rearrangement links TRBV20-1 to TRBJ2-1; 11 bases align to TRBD2. Germline lookup yields CDR1 DFQATT and CDR2 SNEGSKA (reference sequence). The CDR3 covers 15 residues. The V gene end was trimmed by 3 bases and the J gene end by 4 bases; junction bases not matched to a gene: 5. This chain's CDR3 is CSASPLAGEYNEQFF. CDR3 coding DNA: TGCAGTGCTAGCCCACTAGCGGGGGAGTACAATGAGCAGTTCTTC.